This T cell receptor beta chain originates from a study of blood T cell repertoires in COVID-19. This clone was counted between two and nine times. The data were produced by immunoSEQ multiplex PCR, yet TCRdb's version contains in-frame clones alone and is incomplete. The sample comprises 200,000 to 250,000 clones, approximately 81% of which are singletons, and 15% to 20% rests with the top ten. J was trimmed by 8 bases and V by 5 bases; bases with no gene match: 6. The CDR3 is 14 residues long. Germline CDR1 reads MNHEY; CDR2 reads SMNVEV (reference sequence). This chain uses TRBV27 with TRBJ1-4; 9 nucleotides match TRBD1. The TCR sequence derives from a woman older than 75 with active or convalescent COVID-19. The specimen was peripheral blood. The CDR3 bases are TGTGCCAGCAGTCAGGACAGGGGAGGAGAAAAACTGTTTTTT. Translation gives CASSQDRGGEKLFF.